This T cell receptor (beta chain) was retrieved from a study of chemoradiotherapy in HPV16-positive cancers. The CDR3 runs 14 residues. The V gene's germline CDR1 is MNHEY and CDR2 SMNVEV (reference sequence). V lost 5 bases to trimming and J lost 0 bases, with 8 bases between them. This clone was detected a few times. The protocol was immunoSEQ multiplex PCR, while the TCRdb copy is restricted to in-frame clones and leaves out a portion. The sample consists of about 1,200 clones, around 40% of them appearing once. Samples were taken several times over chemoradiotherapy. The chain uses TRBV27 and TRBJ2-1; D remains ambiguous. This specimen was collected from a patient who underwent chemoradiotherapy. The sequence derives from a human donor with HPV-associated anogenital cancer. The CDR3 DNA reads TGTGCCAGCAGTATATACAGCTCCTACAATGAGCAGTTCTTC. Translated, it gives CASSIYSSYNEQFF.